These 13 T cell receptor beta chains share one sample of origin, sequenced in a study of identical twins. Using its own MiXCR run on the 5' RACE reads, TCRdb lists one record per CDR3 protein. The repertoire holds about 570,000 distinct CDR3 sequences, with 9.6% as singletons. Separately, the same data were catalogued under a study of yellow fever vaccine responses in identical twins.

Sample: PBMCs. The receptors here all came from a young woman in good health.

This chain connects TRBV15 to TRBJ1-4; 7 bases align to TRBD1. Germline trimming cut 3 bases from V and 13 bases from J; bases unmatched to any gene: 11. The CDR3 is made up of 14 amino acids. Per germline, CDR1 LNHNV and CDR2 YYDKDF (reference sequence). As DNA, the CDR3 is TGTGCCACCAGCAGTGGCGGGGGGGACAGACGACTGTTTTTT. Protein: CATSSGGGDRRLFF.

This sequence joins TRBV7-8 and TRBJ1-5; D uncertain. Germline V CDR1 and CDR2: SGHVS, FQNEAQ. The CDR3 consists of 16 residues. Trimming took 1 base from V and 0 from J, leaving 10 bases between them. The CDR3 coding sequence is TGTGCCAGCAGCTTAGACAGAGTCTATAGCAATCAGCCCCAGCATTTT. Protein product: CASSLDRVYSNQPQHF.

This rearrangement joins TRBV3-1 to TRBJ2-3; D uncertain. The V and J ends lost 4 bases and 6 bases respectively, with 14 bases between them. The CDR3 is 14 amino acids. CDR1 and CDR2 from the germline V gene are LGHDT and YNNKEL (reference sequence). CDR3 bases: TGTGCCAGCAGCCGATTAGATAAAGGGGATACGCAGTATTTT. This translates into CASSRLDKGDTQYF.

This clonotype has just a few counts. This chain uses TRBV15 with TRBJ2-7; D not certain. The CDR3 has 13 residues. V lost 2 bases to trimming and J lost 2 bases, with 7 bases between them. In germline, CDR1 is LNHNV, CDR2 YYDKDF (reference sequence). CDR3 amino acids: CATSRSNTYEQYF. Written as DNA, the CDR3 is TGTGCCACCAGCAGATCGAATACCTACGAGCAGTACTTC.

V and J are TRBV15 and TRBJ2-7; maybe TRBD2 (6 bases). Trimming removed 5 bases from V and 0 bases from J, with 11 bases in between. The V gene's germline CDR1 is LNHNV and CDR2 YYDKDF (reference sequence). The CDR3 is made up of 14 amino acids. The CDR3 nucleotides read TGTGCCACCAGCGTGCCGGGACTCTCCTACGAGCAGTACTTC. Its protein is CATSVPGLSYEQYF.

The chain uses TRBV7-2 and TRBJ1-1; no reliable D call. Trimming took off 10 bases at V and 0 bases at J, with 15 bases between the two ends. The V gene's germline CDR1 is SGHTA and CDR2 FQGNSA. There are 14 residues in the CDR3. This CDR3 is CATRGNYMNTEAFF. In nucleotides, the CDR3 is TGTGCCACGAGAGGTAACTACATGAACACTGAAGCTTTCTTT.

This clonotype was picked up a small number of times. V is TRBV19 and J is TRBJ2-1; tentatively, D is TRBD1 or TRBD2 (6 bases each). V was shortened by 4 bases and J by 8 bases, with 15 bases between the two germline ends. Germline values: CDR1 LNHDA, CDR2 SQIVND (reference sequence). The CDR3 has 14 residues. The CDR3 loop reads CASSTTNRGDEQFF. CDR3 coding DNA: TGTGCCAGTAGTACGACCAATAGGGGGGATGAGCAGTTCTTC.

This chain connects TRBV3-1 to TRBJ2-7; 8 positions agree with TRBD2. Per the germline V gene, CDR1 is LGHDT and CDR2 is YNNKEL (reference sequence). V dropped 1 base and J dropped 6; count of bases not matched to a gene: 11. The CDR3 runs 16 residues. The CDR3 sequence: CASSQVGGLAESEQYF. CDR3 sequence (DNA): TGTGCCAGCAGCCAAGTTGGTGGACTAGCTGAAAGCGAGCAGTACTTC.

About this clonotype: Mismatch with germline at one junction end may stem from a read error. The V call is TRBV20-1, the J call TRBJ2-6; D not resolved. Germline CDR1 is DFQATT and CDR2 is SNEGSKA (reference sequence). The CDR3 runs to 15 residues. Here the CDR3 reads CCALDRFSGANVLTF. The DNA of the CDR3 is TGCTGTGCGCTGGACCGCTTCTCTGGGGCCAACGTCCTGACTTTC.

This clonotype was found many times. The V call is TRBV28, the J call TRBJ1-6, with D uncertain. Germline assignment: CDR1 MDHEN and CDR2 SYDVKM. CDR3 length equals 15 residues. V gave up 3 bases and J gave up 0 bases, with 6 bases separating them. The CDR3 DNA is TGTGCCAGCAGTTTCCCCCCCTCCTATAATTCACCCCTCCACTTT. Translating gives CASSFPPSYNSPLHF.

This clonotype was detected only a few times. CDR3 sequence reads: CASIAGVGQPQHF. The CDR3 DNA sequence: TGTGCCAGCATTGCAGGGGTGGGTCAGCCCCAGCATTTT. The rearrangement joins TRBV6-2 or TRBV6-3 to TRBJ1-5, with D possibly being TRBD1 (6 bases). Trimming took off 7 bases at V and 6 bases at J, with 13 bases between the two ends. Looked up from germline, CDR1 is MNHEY and CDR2 is SVGEGT. The CDR3 extends over 13 amino acids.

This clonotype has more than one count but fewer than ten. The chain has TRBV5-1 and TRBJ2-1, with 7 bases aligning to TRBD2. Germline-derived CDR1 and CDR2 are SGHRS and YFSETQ. The ends lost 4 bases at V and 9 bases at J; junction bases unmatched: 10. This CDR3 has 14 amino acids. The CDR3 DNA reads as TGCGCCAGCAGCCCCGGGACCCCGGGGGGTGAGCAGTTCTTC. Amino acid sequence: CASSPGTPGGEQFF. Full variable domain (missing parts from reference TRBV5-1 and TRBJ2-1): KAGVTQTPRYLIKTRGQQVTLSCSPISGHRSVSWYQQTPGQGLQFLFEYFSETQRNKGNFPGRFSGRQFSNSRSEMNVSTLELGDSALYLCASSPGTPGGEQFFGPGTRLTVL.

The table lists this clonotype with many counts. The V and J genes are TRBV20-1 and TRBJ1-1; no clear D. V gave up 1 base and J gave up 1 base, with 10 bases separating them. Germline loops: CDR1 DFQATT, CDR2 SNEGSKA (reference sequence). The CDR3 length is 14 residues. CDR3 nucleotide sequence: TGCAGTGCTAGAGTGGCGACGGAGAACACTGAAGCTTTCTTT. Translation gives CSARVATENTEAFF.